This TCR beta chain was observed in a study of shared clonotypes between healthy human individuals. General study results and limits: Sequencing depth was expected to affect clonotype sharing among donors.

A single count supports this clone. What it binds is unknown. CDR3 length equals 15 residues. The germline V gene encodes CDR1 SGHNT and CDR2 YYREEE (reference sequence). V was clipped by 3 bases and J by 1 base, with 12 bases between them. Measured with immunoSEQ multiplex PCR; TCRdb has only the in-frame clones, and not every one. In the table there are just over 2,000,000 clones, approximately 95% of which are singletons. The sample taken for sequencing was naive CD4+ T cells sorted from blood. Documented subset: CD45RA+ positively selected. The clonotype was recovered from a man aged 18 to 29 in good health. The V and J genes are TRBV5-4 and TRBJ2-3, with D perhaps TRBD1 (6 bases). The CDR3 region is CASSSLDSGTDTQYF. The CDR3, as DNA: TGTGCCAGCAGCTCCCTGGACAGTGGCACAGATACGCAGTATTTT.